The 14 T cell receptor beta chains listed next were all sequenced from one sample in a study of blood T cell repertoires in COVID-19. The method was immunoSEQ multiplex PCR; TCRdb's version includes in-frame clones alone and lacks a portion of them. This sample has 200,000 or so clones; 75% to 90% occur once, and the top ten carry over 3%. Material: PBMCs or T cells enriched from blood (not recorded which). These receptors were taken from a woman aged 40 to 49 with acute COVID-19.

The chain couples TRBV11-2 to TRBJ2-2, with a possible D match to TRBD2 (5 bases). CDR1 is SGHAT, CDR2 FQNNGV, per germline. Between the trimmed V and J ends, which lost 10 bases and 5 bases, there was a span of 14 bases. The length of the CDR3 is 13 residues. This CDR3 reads CATSTLATGELFF. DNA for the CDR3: TGTGCCACATCGACGTTAGCGACCGGGGAGCTGTTTTTT.

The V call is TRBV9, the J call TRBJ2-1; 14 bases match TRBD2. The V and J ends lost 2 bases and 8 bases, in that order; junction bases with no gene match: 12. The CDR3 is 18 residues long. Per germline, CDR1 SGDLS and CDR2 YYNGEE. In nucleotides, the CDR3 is TGTGCCAGCAGCGTGATCCCCCGACTAGCGGGGGGGTCATATGAGCAGTTCTTC. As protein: CASSVIPRLAGGSYEQFF.

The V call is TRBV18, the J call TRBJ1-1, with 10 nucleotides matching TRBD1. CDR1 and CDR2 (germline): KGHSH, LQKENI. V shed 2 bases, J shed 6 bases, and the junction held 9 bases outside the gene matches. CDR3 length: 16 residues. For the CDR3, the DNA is TGTGCCAGCTCACCATTTGGACAGGGGGGTGCCGCTGAAGCTTTCTTT. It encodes CASSPFGQGGAAEAFF.

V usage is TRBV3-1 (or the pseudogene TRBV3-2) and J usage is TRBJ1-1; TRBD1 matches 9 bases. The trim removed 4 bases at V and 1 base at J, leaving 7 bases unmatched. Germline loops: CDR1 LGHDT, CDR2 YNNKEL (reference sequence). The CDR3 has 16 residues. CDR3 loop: CASSLRGQGRNTEAFF. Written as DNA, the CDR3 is TGTGCCAGCAGCCTGAGAGGACAGGGGCGGAACACTGAAGCTTTCTTT.

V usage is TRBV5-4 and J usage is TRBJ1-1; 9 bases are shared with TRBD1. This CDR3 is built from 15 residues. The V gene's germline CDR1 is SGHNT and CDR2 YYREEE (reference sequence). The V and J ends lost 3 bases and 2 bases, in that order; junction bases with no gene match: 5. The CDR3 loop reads CASSWEQGANTEAFF. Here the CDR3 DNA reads TGTGCCAGCAGCTGGGAACAGGGGGCAAACACTGAAGCTTTCTTT.

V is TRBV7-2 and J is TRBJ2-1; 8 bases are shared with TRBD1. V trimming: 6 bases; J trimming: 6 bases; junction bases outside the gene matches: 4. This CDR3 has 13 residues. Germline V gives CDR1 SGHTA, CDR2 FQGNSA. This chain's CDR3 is CASSQTGGNEQFF. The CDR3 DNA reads TGTGCCAGCAGTCAAACAGGGGGCAATGAGCAGTTCTTC.

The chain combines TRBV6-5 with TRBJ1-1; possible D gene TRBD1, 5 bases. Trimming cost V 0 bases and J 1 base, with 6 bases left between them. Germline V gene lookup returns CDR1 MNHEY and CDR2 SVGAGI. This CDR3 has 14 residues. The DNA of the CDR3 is TGTGCCAGCAGTTACTCGGGGGGGAACACTGAAGCTTTCTTT. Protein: CASSYSGGNTEAFF.

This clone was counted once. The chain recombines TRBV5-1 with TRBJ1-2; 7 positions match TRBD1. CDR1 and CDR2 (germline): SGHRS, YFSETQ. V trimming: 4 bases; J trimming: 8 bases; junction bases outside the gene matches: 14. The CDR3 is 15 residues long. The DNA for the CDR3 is TGCGCCAGCAGCGGGTGGACAGGAGATGAGACCGGCTACACCTTC. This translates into CASSGWTGDETGYTF. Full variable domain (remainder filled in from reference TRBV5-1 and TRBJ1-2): KAGVTQTPRYLIKTRGQQVTLSCSPISGHRSVSWYQQTPGQGLQFLFEYFSETQRNKGNFPGRFSGRQFSNSRSEMNVSTLELGDSALYLCASSGWTGDETGYTFGSGTRLTVV.

The CDR3: CAISEEARDTEAFF. CDR3 coding DNA: TGTGCCATCAGTGAGGAAGCGAGGGACACTGAAGCTTTCTTT. V is TRBV10-3 and J is TRBJ1-1, with unresolved D. V was trimmed by 2 bases and J by 3 bases, leaving 10 bases between them. This CDR3 has 14 residues. Germline V lookup: CDR1 ENHRY, CDR2 SYGVKD.

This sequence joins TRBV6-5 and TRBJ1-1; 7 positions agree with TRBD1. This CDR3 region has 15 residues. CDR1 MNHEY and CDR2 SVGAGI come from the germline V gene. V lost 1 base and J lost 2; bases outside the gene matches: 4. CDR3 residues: CASSYLGQANTEAFF. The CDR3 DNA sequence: TGTGCCAGCAGTTACTTAGGACAGGCCAACACTGAAGCTTTCTTT.

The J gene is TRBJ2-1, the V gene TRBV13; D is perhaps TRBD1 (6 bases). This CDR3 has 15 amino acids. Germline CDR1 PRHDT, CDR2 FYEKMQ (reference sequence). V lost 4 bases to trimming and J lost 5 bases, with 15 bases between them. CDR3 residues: CASSSHPTGNNEQFF. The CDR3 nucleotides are TGTGCCAGCAGCTCACACCCGACAGGAAACAATGAGCAGTTCTTC.

The CDR3 coding sequence is TGTGCCAGCTCACCAGGTGACAAACCTAATGAAAAACTGTTTTTT. Residues: CASSPGDKPNEKLFF. The chain combines TRBV18 with TRBJ1-4; D gene uncertain. Trimming took 2 bases from V and 3 from J, leaving 10 bases between them. The germline V gene encodes CDR1 KGHSH and CDR2 LQKENI. CDR3 length: 15 residues. The entire variable domain, with the rest obtained from reference TRBV18 and TRBJ1-4, is as follows: NAGVMQNPRHLVRRRGQEARLRCSPMKGHSHVYWYRQLPEEGLKFMVYLQKENIIDESGMPKERFSAEFPKEGPSILRIQQVVRGDSAAYFCASSPGDKPNEKLFFGSGTQLSVL.

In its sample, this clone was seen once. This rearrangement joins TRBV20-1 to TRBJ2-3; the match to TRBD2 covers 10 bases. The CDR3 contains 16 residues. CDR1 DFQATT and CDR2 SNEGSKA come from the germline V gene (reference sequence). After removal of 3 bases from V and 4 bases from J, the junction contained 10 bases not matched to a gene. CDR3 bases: TGCAGTGCTAGTATCCTAGCGGGGGAAGAAGCAGATACGCAGTATTTT. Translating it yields CSASILAGEEADTQYF.

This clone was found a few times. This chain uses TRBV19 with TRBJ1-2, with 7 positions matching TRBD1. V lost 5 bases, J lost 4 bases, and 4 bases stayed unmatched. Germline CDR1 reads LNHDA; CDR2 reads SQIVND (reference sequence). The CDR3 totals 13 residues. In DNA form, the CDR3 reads TGTGCCAGTAGTCCCCAGGGGGGCTATGGCTACACCTTC. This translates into CASSPQGGYGYTF.